These T cell receptor beta chains were read from a single sample in a study of molecular identifiers for immune sequencing clone quantification. MiXCR, run by TCRdb on the PCR reads, gives a single entry per CDR3 protein. The table includes a few hundred thousand distinct CDR3 sequences, about a fifth detected once. The sequenced sample was naive CD8+ T cells from blood, with Jurkat cell RNA spiked in. The receptors originated from a human donor in good health. Some libraries in this study had Jurkat cell RNA spiked in. CDR3s include the opening cysteine and the closing phenylalanine or tryptophan. Fields, in order: CDR3 length, V gene, CDR3 protein.

>13|TRBV6-2/TRBV6-3
CASSPSERREQYF
>14|TRBV6-5
CATSLYPHNTEAFF
>15|TRBV4-1
CASSQEGRSTDTQYF
>13|TRBV12-3/TRBV12-4
CASSFVGSDTQYF
>14|TRBV12-3/TRBV12-4
CASSPDWGGTEAFF
>16|TRBV18
CASSPEKVQGNTEAFF
>16|TRBV24-1
CATSDGTADSNQPQHF
>16|TRBV5-3
CASSLDNTASSYEQYF
>17|TRBV19
CASSIDVIGTRDYEQYF
>13|TRBV5-4
CASSFQGTVEAFF
>16|TRBV4-1
CASSQRLAGAAGTQYF
>16|TRBV4-3
CASSQLYRGGNEKLFF
>15|TRBV12-3/TRBV12-4
CASSPGEESNQPQHF
>15|TRBV23-1
CASSQAFAGGDEQYF
>10|TRBV19
CASRAAEAFF
>12|TRBV30
CAWSIVHGELFF
>13|TRBV6-2/TRBV6-3
CASSYPENQPQHF
>16|TRBV6-1
CASSEALQGIDYEQYF
>13|TRBV6-6
CASRHGTSGPQYF
>18|TRBV5-1
CASSSPTGTRTMNTEAFF
>14|TRBV19
CASSIAGSSDEQYF
>15|TRBV4-1
CASSQLGRLNTEAFF
>13|TRBV7-9
CASSLVLGSEQYF
>13|TRBV29-1
CSVGQGDSYEQYF
>20|TRBV24-1
CATSDSGLAGAASSYNEQFF
>15|TRBV12-3/TRBV12-4
CASSPEGTGDHEQFF
>14|TRBV7-9
CASSLARGTDTQYF
>14|TRBV20-1
CSARWDSNSYEQYF
>16|TRBV30
CAAGLWGGANTGELFF
>17|TRBV6-2/TRBV6-3
CASSYEDPYSRTGELFF
>14|TRBV19
CASSVSGSSYEQYF
>15|TRBV12-3/TRBV12-4
CASRTMDYLNTEAFF
>15|TRBV6-2/TRBV6-3
CASALTEGRGDTQYF
>19|TRBV6-5
CASSKTGTGVSSYNSPLHF
>15|TRBV6-2/TRBV6-3
CASSYTRTGNTEAFF
>14|TRBV27
CASKKGLGPYEQYF
>15|TRBV3-1
CASSQGPGVIYGYTF
>13|TRBV2
CASSAQLNTEAFF
>15|TRBV12-3/TRBV12-4
CASSLYREVNTEAFF
>15|TRBV11-2
CASSLDRYRNTEAFF
>11|TRBV20-1
CSARSQGELFF
>15|TRBV6-5
CASSKGRGSTDTQYF
>16|TRBV4-3
CASSLGQGGVGTEAFF
>13|TRBV7-3
CASSHTGSDEQFF
>16|TRBV7-9
CASSFHSTYITGELFF
>15|TRBV19
CASSTAWDGDYEQYF
>10|TRBV14
CASKREKLFF
>17|TRBV27
CASSTLPGLLSNLPQHF
>12|TRBV30
CAWTGGNNEQFF
>13|TRBV29-1
CSVGTGGPGELFF
>15|TRBV30
CAWSEGVGANTEAFF
>15|TRBV9
CASSAGPTGNQPQHF
>15|TRBV28
CASSLGQATTDTQYF
>13|TRBV6-5
CASREAGTYEQYF
>15|TRBV28
CASSPGTGALGTQYF
>14|TRBV9
CASSVGLSQETQYF
>15|TRBV7-9
CASSSATGTQETQYF
>14|TRBV20-1
CSARPTSGPYEQYF
>12|TRBV5-6
CASSLGRSEQYF